This TCR beta chain comes out of a study of blood T cell repertoires in COVID-19. Sequencing was performed with immunoSEQ multiplex PCR; in TCRdb, only in-frame clones are kept and a portion is missing. This table holds about 480,000 clones, over 75% found once. The germline V gene encodes CDR1 MNHEY and CDR2 SMNVEV (reference sequence). The V end lost 5 bases, the J end lost 0 bases, and 11 bases lay between the germline ends. This CDR3 spans 15 amino acids. The sequence was obtained from a woman aged 40 to 50 who had recovered from COVID-19. Sequenced input: PBMCs or T cells enriched from blood (not recorded which). The rearrangement links TRBV27 to TRBJ1-3; D remains unclear. CDR3 protein: CASSPHINSGNTIYF. DNA of the CDR3: TGTGCCAGCAGTCCTCACATAAACTCTGGAAACACCATATATTTT.